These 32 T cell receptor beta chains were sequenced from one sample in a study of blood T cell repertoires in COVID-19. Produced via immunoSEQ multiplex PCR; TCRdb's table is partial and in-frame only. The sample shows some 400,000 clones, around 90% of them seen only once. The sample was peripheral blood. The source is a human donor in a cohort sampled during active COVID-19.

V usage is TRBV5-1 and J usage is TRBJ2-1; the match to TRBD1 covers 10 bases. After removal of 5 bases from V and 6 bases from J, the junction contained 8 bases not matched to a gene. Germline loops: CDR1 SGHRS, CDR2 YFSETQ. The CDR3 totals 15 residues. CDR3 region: CASRSLGTGVNEQFF. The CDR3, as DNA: TGCGCCAGCAGATCACTCGGGACAGGGGTCAATGAGCAGTTCTTC. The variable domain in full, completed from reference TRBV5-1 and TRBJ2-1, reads KAGVTQTPRYLIKTRGQQVTLSCSPISGHRSVSWYQQTPGQGLQFLFEYFSETQRNKGNFPGRFSGRQFSNSRSEMNVSTLELGDSALYLCASRSLGTGVNEQFFGPGTRLTVL.

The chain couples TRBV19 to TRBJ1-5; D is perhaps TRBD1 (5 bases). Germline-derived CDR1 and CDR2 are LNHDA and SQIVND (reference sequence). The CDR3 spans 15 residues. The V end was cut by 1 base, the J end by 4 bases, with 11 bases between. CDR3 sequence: CASSIGGQGNQPQHF. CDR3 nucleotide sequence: TGTGCCAGTAGTATAGGGGGTCAGGGAAATCAGCCCCAGCATTTT.

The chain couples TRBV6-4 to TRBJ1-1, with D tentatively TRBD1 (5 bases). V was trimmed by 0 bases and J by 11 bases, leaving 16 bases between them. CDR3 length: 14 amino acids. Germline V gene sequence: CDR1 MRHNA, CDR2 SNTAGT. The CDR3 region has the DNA TGTGCCAGCAGTGACTCGTCGGTCGGGGGAATGGCTTTCTTT. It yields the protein CASSDSSVGGMAFF.

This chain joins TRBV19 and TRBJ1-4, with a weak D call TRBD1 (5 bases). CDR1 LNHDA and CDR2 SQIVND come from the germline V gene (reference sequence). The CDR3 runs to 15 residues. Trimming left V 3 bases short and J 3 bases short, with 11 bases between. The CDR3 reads CASSIGGAANEKLFF. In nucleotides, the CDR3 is TGTGCCAGTAGTATCGGCGGGGCGGCTAATGAAAAACTGTTTTTT.

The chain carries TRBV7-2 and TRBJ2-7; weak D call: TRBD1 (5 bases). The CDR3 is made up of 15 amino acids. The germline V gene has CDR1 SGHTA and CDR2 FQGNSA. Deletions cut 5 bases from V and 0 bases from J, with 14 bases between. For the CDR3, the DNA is TGTGCCAGCAGCCAGGGTGGGTCCCCCTCCTACGAGCAGTACTTC. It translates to CASSQGGSPSYEQYF.

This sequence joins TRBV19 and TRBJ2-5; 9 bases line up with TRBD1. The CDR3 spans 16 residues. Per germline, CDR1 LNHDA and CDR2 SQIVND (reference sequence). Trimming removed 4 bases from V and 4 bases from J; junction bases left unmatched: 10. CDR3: CASSTLGQGLGETQYF. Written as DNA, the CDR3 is TGTGCCAGTAGTACCCTTGGACAGGGGCTGGGAGAGACCCAGTACTTC. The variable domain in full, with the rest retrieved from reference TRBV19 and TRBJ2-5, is DGGITQSPKYLFRKEGQNVTLSCEQNLNHDAMYWYRQDPGQGLRLIYYSQIVNDFQKGDIAEGYSVSREKKESFPLTVTSAQKNPTAFYLCASSTLGQGLGETQYFGPGTRLLVL.

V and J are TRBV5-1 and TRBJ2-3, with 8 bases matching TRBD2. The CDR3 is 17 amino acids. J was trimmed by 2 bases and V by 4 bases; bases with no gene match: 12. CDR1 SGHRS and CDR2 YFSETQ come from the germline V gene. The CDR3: CASSPNPAGVTTDTQYF. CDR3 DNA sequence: TGCGCCAGCAGCCCGAACCCAGCGGGAGTTACCACAGATACGCAGTATTTT. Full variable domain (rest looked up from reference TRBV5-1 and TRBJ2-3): KAGVTQTPRYLIKTRGQQVTLSCSPISGHRSVSWYQQTPGQGLQFLFEYFSETQRNKGNFPGRFSGRQFSNSRSEMNVSTLELGDSALYLCASSPNPAGVTTDTQYFGPGTRLTVL.

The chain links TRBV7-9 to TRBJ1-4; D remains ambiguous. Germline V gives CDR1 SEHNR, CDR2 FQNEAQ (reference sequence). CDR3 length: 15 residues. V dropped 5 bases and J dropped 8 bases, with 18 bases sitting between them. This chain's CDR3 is CASSPGQAEGEKLFF. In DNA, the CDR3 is TGTGCCAGCAGCCCTGGGCAGGCCGAGGGCGAAAAACTGTTTTTT.

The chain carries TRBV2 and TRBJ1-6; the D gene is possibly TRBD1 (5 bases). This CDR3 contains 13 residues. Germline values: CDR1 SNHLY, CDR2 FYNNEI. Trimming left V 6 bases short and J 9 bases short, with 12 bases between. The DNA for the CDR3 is TGTGCCAGCAGGGCTGGGGGGATTTCACCCCTCCACTTT. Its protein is CASRAGGISPLHF. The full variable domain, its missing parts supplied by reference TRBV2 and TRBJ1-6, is EPEVTQTPSHQVTQMGQEVILRCVPISNHLYFYWYRQILGQKVEFLVSFYNNEISEKSEIFDDQFSVERPDGSNFTLKIRSTKLEDSAMYFCASRAGGISPLHFGNGTRLTVT.

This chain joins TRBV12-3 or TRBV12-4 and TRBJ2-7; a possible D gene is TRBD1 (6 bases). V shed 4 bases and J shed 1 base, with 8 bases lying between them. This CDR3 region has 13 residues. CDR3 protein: CASSWGPSYEQYF. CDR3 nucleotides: TGTGCCAGCAGTTGGGGGCCATCCTACGAGCAGTACTTC.

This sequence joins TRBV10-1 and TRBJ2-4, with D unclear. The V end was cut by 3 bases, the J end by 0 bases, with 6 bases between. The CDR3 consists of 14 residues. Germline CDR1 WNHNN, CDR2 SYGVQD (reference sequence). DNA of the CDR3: TGCGCCAGCAGTGAAGACTTAGCCAAAAACATTCAGTACTTC. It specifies CASSEDLAKNIQYF.

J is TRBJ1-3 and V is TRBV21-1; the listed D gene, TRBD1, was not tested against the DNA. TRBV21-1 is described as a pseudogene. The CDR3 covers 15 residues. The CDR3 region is CASSKEDRVGNTIYF. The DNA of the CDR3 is TGTGCCAGCAGCAAAGAGGACAGGGTCGGAAACACCATATATTTT.

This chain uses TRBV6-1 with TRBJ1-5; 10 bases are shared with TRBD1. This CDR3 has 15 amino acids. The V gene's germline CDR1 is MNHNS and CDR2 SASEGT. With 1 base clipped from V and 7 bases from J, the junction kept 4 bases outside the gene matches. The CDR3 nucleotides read TGTGCCAGCAGTGAAGGACAGGGGGCTGTGCAGCCCCAGCATTTT. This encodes CASSEGQGAVQPQHF.

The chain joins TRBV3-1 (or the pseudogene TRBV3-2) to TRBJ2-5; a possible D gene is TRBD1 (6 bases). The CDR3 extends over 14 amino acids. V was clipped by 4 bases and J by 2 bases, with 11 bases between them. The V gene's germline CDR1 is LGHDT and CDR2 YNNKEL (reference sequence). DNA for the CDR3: TGTGCCAGCAGCCCTACAGGGACACAAGAGACCCAGTACTTC. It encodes CASSPTGTQETQYF.

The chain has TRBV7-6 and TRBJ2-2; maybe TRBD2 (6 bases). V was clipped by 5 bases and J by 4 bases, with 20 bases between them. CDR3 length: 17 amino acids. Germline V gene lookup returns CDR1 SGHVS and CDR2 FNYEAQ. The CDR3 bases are TGTGCCAGCAGCCTACGGGATGGTAGCGGAGCCACCGGGGAGCTGTTTTTT. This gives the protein CASSLRDGSGATGELFF.

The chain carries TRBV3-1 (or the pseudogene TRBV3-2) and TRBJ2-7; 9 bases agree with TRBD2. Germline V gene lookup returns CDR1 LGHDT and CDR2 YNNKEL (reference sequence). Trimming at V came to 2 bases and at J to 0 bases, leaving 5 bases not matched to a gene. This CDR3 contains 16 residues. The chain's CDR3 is CASSQSGLAYSYEQYF. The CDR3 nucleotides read TGTGCCAGCAGCCAATCCGGACTAGCGTACTCCTACGAGCAGTACTTC.

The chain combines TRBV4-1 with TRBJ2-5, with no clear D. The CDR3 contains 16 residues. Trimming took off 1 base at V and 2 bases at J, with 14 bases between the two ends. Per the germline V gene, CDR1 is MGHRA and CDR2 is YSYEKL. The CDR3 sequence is CASSQVPPGEQETQYF. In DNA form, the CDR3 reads TGCGCCAGCAGCCAAGTCCCCCCTGGTGAGCAAGAGACCCAGTACTTC.

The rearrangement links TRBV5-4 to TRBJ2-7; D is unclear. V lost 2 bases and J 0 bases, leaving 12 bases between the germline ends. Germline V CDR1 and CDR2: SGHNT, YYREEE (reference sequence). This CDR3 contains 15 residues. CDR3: CASSLAGWSSYEQYF. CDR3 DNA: TGTGCCAGCAGCTTAGCCGGTTGGAGCTCCTACGAGCAGTACTTC.

CDR3 nucleotide sequence: TGCAGTGCTAGTCCGATCACGGGATGGCCCTATGGCTACACCTTC. It is translated as CSASPITGWPYGYTF. This sequence joins TRBV20-1 and TRBJ1-2, with D unclear. The CDR3 totals 15 residues. Germline V gene data show CDR1 as DFQATT and CDR2 as SNEGSKA (reference sequence). Between the trimmed V and J ends, which lost 3 bases and 4 bases, there was a span of 18 bases.

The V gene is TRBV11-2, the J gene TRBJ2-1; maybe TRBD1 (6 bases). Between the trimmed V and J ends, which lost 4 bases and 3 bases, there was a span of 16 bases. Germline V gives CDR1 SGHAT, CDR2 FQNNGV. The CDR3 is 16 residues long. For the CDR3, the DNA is TGTGCCAGCAGCTCCCCACGGGACAAGAACTACAATGAGCAGTTCTTC. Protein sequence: CASSSPRDKNYNEQFF.

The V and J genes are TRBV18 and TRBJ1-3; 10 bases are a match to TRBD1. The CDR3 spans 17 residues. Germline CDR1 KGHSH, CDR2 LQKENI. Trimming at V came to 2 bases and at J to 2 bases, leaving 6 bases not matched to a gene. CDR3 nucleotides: TGTGCCAGCTCACCATCCGGGACAGGGGCTACTGGAAACACCATATATTTT. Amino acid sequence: CASSPSGTGATGNTIYF.

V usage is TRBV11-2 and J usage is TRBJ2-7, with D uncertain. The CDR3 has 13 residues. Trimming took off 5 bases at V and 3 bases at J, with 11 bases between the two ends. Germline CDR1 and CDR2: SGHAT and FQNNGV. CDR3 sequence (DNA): TGTGCCAGCAGCCCCCTTACTCGCTACGAGCAGTACTTC. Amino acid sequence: CASSPLTRYEQYF. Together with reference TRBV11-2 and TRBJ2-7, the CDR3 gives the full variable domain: EAGVAQSPRYKIIEKRQSVAFWCNPISGHATLYWYQQILGQGPKLLIQFQNNGVVDDSQLPKDRFSAERLKGVDSTLKIQPAKLEDSAVYLCASSPLTRYEQYFGPGTRLTVT.

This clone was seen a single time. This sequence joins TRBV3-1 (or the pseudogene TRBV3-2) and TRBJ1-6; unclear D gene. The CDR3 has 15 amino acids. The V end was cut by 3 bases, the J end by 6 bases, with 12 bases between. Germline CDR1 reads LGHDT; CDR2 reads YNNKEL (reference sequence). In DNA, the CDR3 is TGTGCCAGCAGCCACGCAGGCAATCCTAATTCACCCCTCCACTTT. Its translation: CASSHAGNPNSPLHF.

CDR3 in DNA: TGCGCCAGCAGCCACACTTTGTCCGGGACAGGGGGCGAGACCCAGTACTTC. Amino acid sequence: CASSHTLSGTGGETQYF. This chain connects TRBV4-1 to TRBJ2-5; TRBD1 aligns across 12 bases. Germline trimming cut 3 bases from V and 5 bases from J; bases unmatched to any gene: 10. The CDR3 has 17 residues. The germline V gene encodes CDR1 MGHRA and CDR2 YSYEKL.

The chain's CDR3 is CASSREPGTGAASEQYF. The CDR3 nucleotides are TGTGCCAGCAGCCGAGAGCCGGGGACAGGGGCGGCATCCGAGCAGTACTTC. The V call is TRBV4-2, the J call TRBJ2-7, with TRBD1 matching over 10 bases. Per the germline V gene, CDR1 is LGHNA and CDR2 is YNFKEQ. The ends lost 4 bases at V and 6 bases at J; junction bases unmatched: 15. The CDR3 sequence is 17 residues long.

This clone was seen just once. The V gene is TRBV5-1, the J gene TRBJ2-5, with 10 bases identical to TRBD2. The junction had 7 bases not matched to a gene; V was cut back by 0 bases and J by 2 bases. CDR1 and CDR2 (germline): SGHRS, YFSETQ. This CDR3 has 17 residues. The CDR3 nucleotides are TGCGCCAGCAGCTTGGTTTTTAGCGGGGGGTCGCAAGAGACCCAGTACTTC. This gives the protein CASSLVFSGGSQETQYF.

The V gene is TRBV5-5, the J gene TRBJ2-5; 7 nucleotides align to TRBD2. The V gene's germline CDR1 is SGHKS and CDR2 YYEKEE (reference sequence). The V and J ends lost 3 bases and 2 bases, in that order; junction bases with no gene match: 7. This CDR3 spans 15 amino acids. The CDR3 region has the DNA TGTGCCAGCAGCTCCATTGGGGGGGGGCAAGAGACCCAGTACTTC. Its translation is CASSSIGGGQETQYF.

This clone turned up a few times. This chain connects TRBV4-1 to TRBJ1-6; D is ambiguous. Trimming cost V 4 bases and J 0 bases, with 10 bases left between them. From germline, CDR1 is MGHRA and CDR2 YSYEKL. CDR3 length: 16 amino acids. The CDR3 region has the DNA TGCGCCAGCAGCCGTCCCTCCAGCTCCTATAATTCACCCCTCCACTTT. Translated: CASSRPSSSYNSPLHF.

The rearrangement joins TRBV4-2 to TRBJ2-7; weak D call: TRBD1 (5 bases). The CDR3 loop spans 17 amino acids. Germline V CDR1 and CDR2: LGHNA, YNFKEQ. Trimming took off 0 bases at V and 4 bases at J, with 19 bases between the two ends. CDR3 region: CASSQDSNAERGYEQYF. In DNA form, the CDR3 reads TGTGCCAGCAGCCAAGATTCGAATGCCGAAAGGGGATACGAGCAGTACTTC.

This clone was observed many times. This chain's CDR3 is CSVHPFGSRTQYF. The CDR3, as DNA: TGCAGCGTACACCCCTTCGGGTCTCGGACCCAGTACTTC. The V call is TRBV29-1, the J call TRBJ2-5; no clear D. Germline CDR1 SQVTM, CDR2 ANQGSEA. The CDR3 sequence is 13 residues long. Trimming pared 6 bases from V and 7 bases from J, leaving 18 bases between. Filled out from reference TRBV29-1 and TRBJ2-5, the complete variable domain reads SAVISQKPSRDICQRGTSLTIQCQVDSQVTMMFWYRQQPGQSLTLIATANQGSEATYESGFVIDKFPISRPNLTFSTLTVSNMSPEDSSIYLCSVHPFGSRTQYFGPGTRLLVL.

CDR3 sequence: CASSKAGAGCSYNEQFF. The CDR3 nucleotides are TGTGCCAGCAGCAAAGCGGGTGCGGGTTGTTCCTACAATGAGCAGTTCTTC. The chain combines TRBV21-1 with TRBJ2-1; the table assigns TRBD2, which was not confirmed against the DNA. TRBV21-1 represents a pseudogene. The CDR3 contains 17 residues.

CDR3 amino acids: CASRLSSGETATDTQYF. The CDR3 nucleotides read TGTGCAAGTCGCTTGTCTAGCGGGGAAACTGCCACAGATACGCAGTATTTT. This rearrangement joins TRBV12-2 to TRBJ2-3; TRBD2 is the table's D call, not checked against the DNA. TRBV12-2 is deemed a pseudogene. The CDR3 spans 17 residues.